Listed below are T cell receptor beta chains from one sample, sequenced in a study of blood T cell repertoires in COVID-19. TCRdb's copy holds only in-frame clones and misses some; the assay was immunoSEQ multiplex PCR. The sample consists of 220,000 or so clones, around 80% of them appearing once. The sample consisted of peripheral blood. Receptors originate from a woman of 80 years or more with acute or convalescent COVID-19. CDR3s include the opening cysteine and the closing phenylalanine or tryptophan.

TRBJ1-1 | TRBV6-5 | CASSYSSGHNTEAFF
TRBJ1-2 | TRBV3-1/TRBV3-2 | CASSRTGVDYGYTF
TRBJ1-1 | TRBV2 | CASSDPGHTEAFF
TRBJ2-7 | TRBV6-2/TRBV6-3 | CASSYSATGQAEQYF
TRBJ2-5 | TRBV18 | CASSPQGASQETQYF
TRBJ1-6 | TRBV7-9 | CASSSGQSHSPLHF
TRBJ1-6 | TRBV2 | CASGELQGGDNSPLHF
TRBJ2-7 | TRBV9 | CASSVGGGVSYEQYF
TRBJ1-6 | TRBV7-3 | CASSGWANSPLHF
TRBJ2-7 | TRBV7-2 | CASSSSPGQGFVQYF
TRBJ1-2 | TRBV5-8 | CASSFGLVYGYTF
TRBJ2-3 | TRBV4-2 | CASSQGLSSGSDTQYF
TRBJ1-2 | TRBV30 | CAWSWDRGLGYTF
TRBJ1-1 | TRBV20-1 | CSARDRGEAFF
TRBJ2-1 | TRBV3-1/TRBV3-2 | CASSQGDRGRNEQFF
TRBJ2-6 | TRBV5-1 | CASSLGPQGSGANVLTF
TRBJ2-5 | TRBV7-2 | CASSRDSQETQYF
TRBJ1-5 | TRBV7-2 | CASSLGLGAINQPQHF
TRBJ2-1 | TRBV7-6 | CASSFRTTYNEQFF
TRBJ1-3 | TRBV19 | CASSIPGQGSSGNTIYF
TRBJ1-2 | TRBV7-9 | CASSFSGTGSEGYTF
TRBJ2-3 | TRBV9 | CASSEGQGSDTQYF
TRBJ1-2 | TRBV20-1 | CSASAGQGVGGYTF
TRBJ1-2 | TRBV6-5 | CASVAGSGGGYGYTF
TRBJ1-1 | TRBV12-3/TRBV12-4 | CASSLTDRGWAFF
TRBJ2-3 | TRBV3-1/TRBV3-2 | CASSRWGLAGGTDTQYF
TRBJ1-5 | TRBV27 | CASSSRDRINQPQHF